A single sample is the source of the 8 T cell receptor beta chains below, sequenced in a study of OX40 agonist ivuxolimab in advanced cancers. The table came from immunoSEQ multiplex PCR; TCRdb's copy has only in-frame clones and leaves some out. The profile covers some 40,000 clones, with 85% to 95% appearing a single time and around 15% taken by the ten largest. Sample: CD4+ or CD8+ T cells sorted from blood, taken in a trial of the OX40 agonist ivuxolimab. The source is an adult with an advanced solid tumor such as melanoma, head and neck, liver or kidney cancer.

The gene calls are TRBV28 and TRBJ2-1; TRBD2 agrees at 7 bases. The ends lost 6 bases at V and 0 bases at J; junction bases unmatched: 5. This CDR3 has 15 residues. Germline CDR1 MDHEN, CDR2 SYDVKM. This CDR3 reads CASSPTSDSYNEQFF. In DNA, the CDR3 is TGTGCCAGCAGCCCCACTAGCGACTCCTACAATGAGCAGTTCTTC.

The chain recombines TRBV28 with TRBJ1-1; 8 bases are a match to TRBD1. Per germline, CDR1 MDHEN and CDR2 SYDVKM. This CDR3 has 17 residues. J lost 5 bases, V lost 4 bases, and 15 bases had no gene match. The CDR3, as DNA: TGTGCCAGCAGTTACCGTGGACAGGGCCCCTTTGGGACTGAAGCTTTCTTT. Translated, it gives CASSYRGQGPFGTEAFF.

This chain uses TRBV27 with TRBJ1-5; TRBD1 might be the D (6 bases). Germline V lookup: CDR1 MNHEY, CDR2 SMNVEV (reference sequence). V shed 0 bases and J shed 3 bases, with 9 bases lying between them. The CDR3 length is 15 residues. This CDR3 reads CASSLSGGSNQPQHF. Written as DNA, the CDR3 is TGTGCCAGCAGTTTATCTGGGGGCTCCAATCAGCCCCAGCATTTT.

The chain is built from TRBV6-1 and TRBJ2-1, with TRBD2 matching over 10 bases. Germline values: CDR1 MNHNS, CDR2 SASEGT. V shed 2 bases, J shed 7 bases, and the junction held 5 bases outside the gene matches. The CDR3 has 15 residues. This CDR3 reads CASSEPASGRNEQFF. The CDR3 region has the DNA TGTGCCAGCAGTGAACCCGCTAGCGGGAGAAATGAGCAGTTCTTC.

The DNA of the CDR3 is TGTGCCAGCACCAAGGGGGGAGGTCTCTACAATGAGCAGTTCTTC. Amino acid sequence: CASTKGGGLYNEQFF. This chain uses TRBV6-1 with TRBJ2-1; perhaps D is TRBD1 or TRBD2 (6 bases each). CDR1 MNHNS and CDR2 SASEGT come from the germline V gene. V dropped 7 bases and J dropped 3 bases, with 16 bases sitting between them. The CDR3 has 15 amino acids.

The V call is TRBV29-1, the J call TRBJ2-1, with D possibly being TRBD2 (6 bases). CDR3 size: 14 residues. The V and J ends lost 4 bases and 0 bases respectively, with 10 bases between them. CDR1 is SQVTM, CDR2 ANQGSEA, per germline. CDR3 DNA sequence: TGCAGCGTTGTAGCGGCCCTCTCCTACAATGAGCAGTTCTTC. Translated, it gives CSVVAALSYNEQFF.

V and J are TRBV30 and TRBJ2-7; D not resolved. Trimming took 4 bases from V and 3 from J, leaving 19 bases between them. The CDR3 consists of 15 residues. Looked up from germline, CDR1 is GTSNPN and CDR2 is SVGIG (reference sequence). CDR3 residues: CAWTLGLDPYYEQYF. CDR3 DNA: TGTGCCTGGACCCTGGGATTAGACCCGTACTACGAGCAGTACTTC.

This clone was detected a few times. The chain carries TRBV9 and TRBJ2-1; 11 nucleotides align to TRBD2. V gave up 3 bases and J gave up 7 bases; unmatched junction bases: 3. This CDR3 spans 14 amino acids. In germline, CDR1 is SGDLS, CDR2 YYNGEE. CDR3: CASSGTSGPNEQFF. The CDR3 nucleotides are TGTGCCAGCAGCGGGACTAGCGGGCCAAATGAGCAGTTCTTC.